Included here is one T cell receptor beta chain sequence, with context. This sample was included in a study of blood T cell repertoires in COVID-19. The data were produced by immunoSEQ multiplex PCR, yet TCRdb's version contains in-frame clones alone and is incomplete. The table shows 60,000 or so clones, with 80% to 90% occurring only once. The CDR3 sequence is 15 residues long. V gave up 0 bases and J gave up 6 bases, with 14 bases separating them. The germline gives CDR1 SGHKS, CDR2 YYEKEE (reference sequence). This TCR derives from a man in his 60s with acute or convalescent COVID-19. Sequencing used peripheral blood. V usage is TRBV5-5 and J usage is TRBJ2-3; D is possibly TRBD2 (6 bases). DNA for the CDR3: TGTGCCAGCAGCTTGGACCGACTAGGTTCCGATACGCAGTATTTT. Protein sequence: CASSLDRLGSDTQYF.